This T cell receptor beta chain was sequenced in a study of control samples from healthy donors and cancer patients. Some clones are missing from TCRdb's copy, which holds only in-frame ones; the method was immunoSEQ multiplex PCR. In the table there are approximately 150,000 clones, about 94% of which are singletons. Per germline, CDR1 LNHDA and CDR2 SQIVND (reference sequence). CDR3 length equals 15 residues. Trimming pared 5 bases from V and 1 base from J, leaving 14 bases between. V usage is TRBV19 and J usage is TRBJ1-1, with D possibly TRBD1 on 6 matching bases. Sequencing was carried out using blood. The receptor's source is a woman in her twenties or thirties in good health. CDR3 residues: CASSPDRSPNTEAFF. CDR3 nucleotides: TGTGCCAGTAGTCCTGACAGGTCACCGAACACTGAAGCTTTCTTT.